Sequencing of this T cell receptor (beta chain) was carried out in a study of blood T cell repertoires in COVID-19. Per germline, CDR1 KGHSH and CDR2 LQKENI. There are 16 residues in the CDR3. Points on this clone: The junction departs from germline at one end; a sequencing error may be responsible.

As processed by the authors: By means of reference gene primer amplification, nucleated cell counts were estimated. Generated by immunoSEQ multiplex PCR, the TCRdb table keeps only in-frame clones and is missing some. V, J and clone size derive from that table, while D and trimming were established from the DNA sequence. The data show under 200,000 clones, roughly 89% seen once. The J gene is TRBJ1-4, the V gene TRBV18, with D possibly matching TRBD1 (5 bases). The source is a woman in her sixties or seventies who had recovered from COVID-19. The sample comprised peripheral blood. CDR3 loop: CASSPQETGGNEKLFF. CDR3 DNA: TGTGCCAGCTCCCCACAGGAGACCGGGGGGAATGAAAAACTGTTTTTT. Supplemented by reference TRBV18 and TRBJ1-4, the full variable domain reads NAGVMQNPRHLVRRRGQEARLRCSPMKGHSHVYWYRQLPEEGLKFMVYLQKENIIDESGMPKERFSAEFPKEGPSILRIQQVVRGDSAAYFCASSPQETGGNEKLFFGSGTQLSVL.